These T cell receptor beta chains were read from a single sample in a study of blood T cell repertoires in COVID-19. Here immunoSEQ multiplex PCR was the method, and the copy in TCRdb shows in-frame clones only, minus some. The profile shows about 140,000 clones, 88% of them singletons. Material for sequencing was peripheral blood. The source of these receptors is a woman aged 55 to 70 with acute or convalescent COVID-19. The CDR3 runs from the conserved cysteine through the conserved F or W. Fields, in order: D gene, V gene, CDR3 protein. A D gene is named only where the DNA matches it firmly.

D: -; V: TRBV6-6; CDR3: CASSYTGPPDTQYF
D: -; V: TRBV27; CDR3: CASSLSSQGFYEQYF
D: -; V: TRBV30; CDR3: CAWSGGGSNQPQHF
D: TRBD1; V: TRBV11-3; CDR3: CASSLGQGEAFF
D: -; V: TRBV14; CDR3: CASSQDRWATDTQYF
D: TRBD1; V: TRBV6-6; CDR3: CASRSGQGSNQPQHF
D: -; V: TRBV19; CDR3: CASSIVADSSPPQHF
D: TRBD2; V: TRBV28; CDR3: CASSSPYKISGDSDTQYF
D: TRBD1; V: TRBV3-1/TRBV3-2; CDR3: CASSPSITGGFSYEQYF
D: -; V: TRBV28; CDR3: CASSLLGRQWDTQYF
D: TRBD2; V: TRBV5-1; CDR3: CASSFGTSLNEQFF